This T cell receptor beta chain was retrieved from a study of T cells in tuberculosis. Study background: In South Africa, adults with active tuberculosis were compared with IGRA-negative and latently infected IGRA-positive adolescents.

Data came from immunoSEQ multiplex PCR; TCRdb stores just in-frame clones and leaves some out. The sample lists around 35,000 clones, 90% to 95% occurring once. The receptor's source is a donor between 10 and 35 years old with latent tuberculosis or without tuberculosis infection. Some clones in this sample may be carry-over from other donors' samples. The sample taken for sequencing was PBMCs.

The CDR3 nucleotides read TGTGCCAGCAGTTCCTCCGGGCTAGCCTTAACTTACACCGGGGAGCTGTTTTTT. This sequence encodes CASSSSGLALTYTGELFF. The V call is TRBV27, the J call TRBJ2-2; possibly TRBD2 for D (5 bases). This CDR3 is built from 18 residues. The germline V and J ends were trimmed by 4 bases and 3 bases, with 21 bases remaining between them. CDR1 and CDR2 from the germline V gene are MNHEY and SMNVEV (reference sequence).